This T cell receptor (beta chain) was identified during a study of blood T cells in healthy people across ages. Trimming pared 3 bases from V and 2 bases from J, leaving 11 bases between. The CDR3 sequence is 14 residues long. Germline V gene sequence: CDR1 ENHRY, CDR2 SYGVKD. A second PCR, run for roughly 7 to 11 cycles, used a sample-barcoded 5' primer plus a J-beta primer mix. TCRdb fed the 5' RACE reads into MiXCR, producing one record per CDR3 protein. This table holds approximately 1,000,000 distinct CDR3 sequences, around two fifths found once. This clonotype was seen a handful of times. The clonotype comes from a man in his late teens or twenties in good health. The specimen was blood. V is TRBV10-3 and J is TRBJ2-7, with unresolved D. This CDR3 reads CAISDYLTTYEQYF. CDR3 nucleotide sequence: TGTGCCATCAGTGACTATTTAACCACCTACGAGCAGTACTTC.